This T cell receptor (beta chain) emerged from a study of cytomegalovirus exposure and HLA in healthy donors. Study findings and constraints: For most TCR beta V segments, an earlier analysis put the productive rate at about 90% or about 30% of the time.

The CDR3 spans 15 residues. Germline V gene lookup returns CDR1 SGHDT and CDR2 YYEEEE. The ends lost 0 bases at V and 4 bases at J; junction bases unmatched: 5. As regards this clone: Its target is not known.

The PCR had 60 Vbeta and 13 Jbeta primers. Generated by immunoSEQ multiplex PCR, the TCRdb table keeps only in-frame clones and is missing some. The sample yields 130,000 or so clones, 50% to 75% seen once. This chain links TRBV5-6 with TRBJ1-1; 8 nucleotides line up with TRBD1. Sequencing was performed on PBMCs. This clonotype was obtained from a woman aged 35 to 49 in good health and CMV-seropositive. This chain's CDR3 is CASSLGNRGSTEAFF. As DNA, the CDR3 is TGTGCCAGCAGCTTGGGGAACAGGGGGAGCACTGAAGCTTTCTTT.